The 15 T cell receptor beta chains listed next were all sequenced from one sample in a study of memory CD8 T cells in hepatitis C reinfection. The table came from immunoSEQ multiplex PCR; TCRdb's copy has only in-frame clones and leaves some out. Among about 6,000 clones listed, 80% to 90% were seen once. Sample time point: pre-reinfection, 55 to 20 weeks before reinfection detection. Sorted cells were sequenced directly ex vivo without any in vitro expansion. Specimen: naive CD8+ T cells sorted from blood. These receptor sequences come from a man aged 45-60 years with hepatitis C virus infection.

This clone was seen just once. V gene TRBV7-6 combines with J gene TRBJ2-1; 14 bases fit TRBD2. The CDR3 has 16 residues. Germline values: CDR1 SGHVS, CDR2 FNYEAQ. J was trimmed by 8 bases and V by 5 bases; bases with no gene match: 8. CDR3 bases: TGTGCCAGCAGCACGGGACTAGCGGGAGAAGGGTATGAGCAGTTCTTC. As protein: CASSTGLAGEGYEQFF. Complete variable domain (other parts from reference TRBV7-6 and TRBJ2-1): GAGVSQSPRYKVTKRGQDVALRCDPISGHVSLYWYRQALGQGPEFLTYFNYEAQQDKSGLPNDRFSAERPEGSISTLTIQRTEQRDSAMYRCASSTGLAGEGYEQFFGPGTRLTVL.

In nucleotides, the CDR3 is TGTGCCAGCAGTTATACTAGCGGGATCACCAATGAGCAGTTCTTC. Translating it yields CASSYTSGITNEQFF. The rearrangement joins TRBV27 to TRBJ2-1, with 10 bases lining up with TRBD2. CDR1 and CDR2 from the germline V gene are MNHEY and SMNVEV (reference sequence). The CDR3 is 15 amino acids. J was trimmed by 6 bases and V by 4 bases; bases with no gene match: 6.

The chain couples TRBV28 to TRBJ1-4; TRBD1 agrees at 7 bases. The CDR3 contains 16 residues. Germline CDR1 and CDR2: MDHEN and SYDVKM. V lost 2 bases to trimming and J lost 8 bases; unmatched junction nucleotides: 11. The CDR3 bases are TGTGCCAGCAGTTTACCCATGGGCAGGGGGGAGGAAAAACTGTTTTTT. This translates into CASSLPMGRGEEKLFF.

The CDR3 here is CASSLELYSGNTIYF. In DNA, the CDR3 is TGTGCCAGCAGCTTGGAACTCTACTCTGGAAACACCATATATTTT. The chain couples TRBV5-5 to TRBJ1-3; D call uncertain. Between the trimmed V and J ends, which lost 0 bases and 0 bases, there was a span of 7 bases. Germline CDR1 SGHKS, CDR2 YYEKEE (reference sequence). The CDR3 consists of 15 residues.

The chain links TRBV6-4 to TRBJ2-6; TRBD1 is a possible D gene (5 bases). The V and J ends lost 6 bases and 15 bases respectively, with 18 bases between them. The CDR3 extends over 13 amino acids. Germline assignment: CDR1 MRHNA and CDR2 SNTAGT. The CDR3 sequence: CASRGDSSPYLTF. DNA for the CDR3: TGTGCCAGCAGAGGCGACAGCTCCCCGTACCTGACTTTC.

The chain has TRBV9 and TRBJ2-3, with 9 bases that match TRBD2. CDR1 is SGDLS, CDR2 YYNGEE, per germline. The CDR3 consists of 15 residues. V was clipped by 4 bases and J by 3 bases; unmatched bases: 6. The CDR3 loop reads CASSYSGSVTDTQYF. The CDR3 nucleotides read TGTGCCAGCAGCTATAGCGGGAGTGTGACAGATACGCAGTATTTT.

This clone is medium-sized in the sample. The rearrangement links TRBV2 to TRBJ1-4, with TRBD1 as a possible D gene (5 bases). Trimming cost V 3 bases and J 6 bases, with 14 bases left between them. CDR1 and CDR2 (germline): SNHLY, FYNNEI. This CDR3 region has 15 residues. The CDR3 bases are TGTGCCAGCAGTGACCCGGCAGGGATGGATGAAAAACTGTTTTTT. The encoded protein is CASSDPAGMDEKLFF.

V is TRBV5-6 and J is TRBJ1-1; D remains unclear. Per the germline V gene, CDR1 is SGHDT and CDR2 is YYEEEE. The V end lost 2 bases, the J end lost 0 bases, and 17 bases lay between the germline ends. This CDR3 spans 17 amino acids. CDR3 in amino acids: CASSLTALGRVNTEAFF. The CDR3 nucleotides read TGTGCCAGCAGCTTAACAGCCTTAGGGCGGGTGAACACTGAAGCTTTCTTT. Variable domain in full (rest from reference TRBV5-6 and TRBJ1-1): DAGVTQSPTHLIKTRGQQVTLRCSPKSGHDTVSWYQQALGQGPQFIFQYYEEEERQRGNFPDRFSGHQFPNYSSELNVNALLLGDSALYLCASSLTALGRVNTEAFFGQGTRLTVV.

The chain joins TRBV19 to TRBJ2-1, with D possibly matching TRBD1 (6 bases). CDR3 length: 15 amino acids. Germline CDR1 LNHDA, CDR2 SQIVND (reference sequence). Trimming shortened V by 7 bases and J by 0 bases, and 13 bases separated the two germline ends. CDR3 sequence (DNA): TGTGCCAGTACTCCGGACAGTTACTCCTACAATGAGCAGTTCTTC. Translation: CASTPDSYSYNEQFF.

The V call is TRBV4-1, the J call TRBJ2-6, with 7 bases identical to TRBD1. V lost 4 bases and J lost 0; bases outside the gene matches: 12. The CDR3 is 19 amino acids. Germline CDR1 MGHRA, CDR2 YSYEKL. This CDR3 reads CASSPTHGQVSSGANVLTF. DNA of the CDR3: TGCGCCAGCAGCCCCACCCACGGACAGGTGAGCTCTGGGGCCAACGTCCTGACTTTC.

Written as DNA, the CDR3 is TGTGCCAGCAGCTTGCCTAAGGGGGAAAGGGGCTATGGCTACACCTTC. Its translation: CASSLPKGERGYGYTF. The genes are TRBV5-5 and TRBJ1-2; perhaps TRBD1 as D (6 bases). The CDR3 spans 16 residues. Trimming took off 1 base at V and 4 bases at J, with 17 bases between the two ends. Germline loops: CDR1 SGHKS, CDR2 YYEKEE (reference sequence). Looking up the rest from reference TRBV5-5 and TRBJ1-2 gives the full variable domain: DAGVTQSPTHLIKTRGQQVTLRCSPISGHKSVSWYQQVLGQGPQFIFQYYEKEERGRGNFPDRFSARQFPNYSSELNVNALLLGDSALYLCASSLPKGERGYGYTFGSGTRLTVV.

V is TRBV7-8 and J is TRBJ1-5, with 11 nucleotides matching TRBD1. Germline lookup yields CDR1 SGHVS and CDR2 FQNEAQ. The CDR3 consists of 20 residues. V was pared by 4 bases and J by 1 base, with 15 bases of the junction left unmatched. In DNA form, the CDR3 reads TGTGCCAGCAGCTCCCCACGGGGACAGGGGGGGCAGGCGAGCAATCAGCCCCAGCATTTT. This codes for CASSSPRGQGGQASNQPQHF.

The genes are TRBV28 and TRBJ2-7; D is perhaps TRBD1 (6 bases). This CDR3 has 14 amino acids. Germline lookup yields CDR1 MDHEN and CDR2 SYDVKM. V was pared by 2 bases and J by 2 bases, with 10 bases between. CDR3 nucleotides: TGTGCCAGCAGTTTAGAGGGGGACACCTACGAGCAGTACTTC. It translates to CASSLEGDTYEQYF. Variable domain in full (rest from reference TRBV28 and TRBJ2-7): DVKVTQSSRYLVKRTGEKVFLECVQDMDHENMFWYRQDPGLGLRLIYFSYDVKMKEKGDIPEGYSVSREKKERFSLILESASTNQTSMYLCASSLEGDTYEQYFGPGTRLTVT.

The genes are TRBV29-1 and TRBJ2-7; 7 positions agree with TRBD2. Germline assignment: CDR1 SQVTM and CDR2 ANQGSEA. Trimming took 0 bases from V and 1 from J; bases not matched to a gene: 6. This CDR3 has 15 residues. Written as DNA, the CDR3 is TGCAGCGTTGAAGATGCCGAGCGGGAATCCTACGAGCAGTACTTC. Protein product: CSVEDAERESYEQYF.

This sequence joins TRBV5-1 and TRBJ2-2; 7 bases align to TRBD1. J was trimmed by 7 bases and V by 0 bases; bases with no gene match: 6. Germline lookup yields CDR1 SGHRS and CDR2 YFSETQ. The CDR3 sequence is 15 residues long. In nucleotides, the CDR3 is TGCGCCAGCAGCTTGGCAGGACAGGCGGGCGGGGAGCTGTTTTTT. It is translated as CASSLAGQAGGELFF.